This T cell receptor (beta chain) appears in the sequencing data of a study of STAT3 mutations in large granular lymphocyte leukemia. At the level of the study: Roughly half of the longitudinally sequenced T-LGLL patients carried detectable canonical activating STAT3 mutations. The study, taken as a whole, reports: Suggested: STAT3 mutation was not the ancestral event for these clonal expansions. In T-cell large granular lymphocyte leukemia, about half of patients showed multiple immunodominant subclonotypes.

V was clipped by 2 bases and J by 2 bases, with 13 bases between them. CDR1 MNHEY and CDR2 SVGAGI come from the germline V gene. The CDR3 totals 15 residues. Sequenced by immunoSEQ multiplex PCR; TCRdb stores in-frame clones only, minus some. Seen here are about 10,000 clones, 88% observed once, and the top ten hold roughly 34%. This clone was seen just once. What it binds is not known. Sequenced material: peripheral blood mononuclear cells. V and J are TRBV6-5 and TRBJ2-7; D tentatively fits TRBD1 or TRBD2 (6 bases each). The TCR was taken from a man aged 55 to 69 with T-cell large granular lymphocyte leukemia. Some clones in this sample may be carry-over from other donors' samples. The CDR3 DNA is TGTGCCAGCAGTTACGTACAGGGAGGTACCTACGAGCAGTACTTC. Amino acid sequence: CASSYVQGGTYEQYF.